This T cell receptor beta chain was found in a study of cytomegalovirus exposure and HLA in healthy donors. Study summary: Some 180 million T cells yielded around 120 million unique TCR beta sequences in earlier analysis.

Study-wide results and caveats: The likely origin of a cluster of highly shared sequence variants was a sequencing artifact. Later analysis revealed greater clonal expansion in HLA-associated TCR beta chains than in equally common others.

PCR employed 60 Vbeta and 13 Jbeta primers. TCRdb keeps only in-frame clones here, not all; method: immunoSEQ multiplex PCR. The sample lists 200,000 to 250,000 clones; more than 60% were seen once. Germline values: CDR1 SGHTA, CDR2 FQGNSA. V gave up 5 bases and J gave up 6 bases; unmatched junction bases: 15. This CDR3 contains 17 residues. A note on this clone: Its antigen remains unidentified.

This sequence joins TRBV7-2 and TRBJ2-7, with 11 bases fitting TRBD1. The sequence derives from a woman in her thirties in good health and CMV-seronegative. Sequencing was performed on PBMCs. CDR3 protein: CASSVQSGTGGLTEQYF. As DNA, the CDR3 is TGTGCCAGCAGCGTCCAAAGCGGGACAGGGGGTTTGACCGAGCAGTACTTC.